Here is one TCR beta chain with its context. V shed 3 bases and J 4 bases; nucleotides not matched to a gene: 8. Germline V lookup: CDR1 DFQATT, CDR2 SNEGSKA (reference sequence). This CDR3 comprises 15 residues. The data originate from a study of blood T cell repertoires in COVID-19. Generated by immunoSEQ multiplex PCR, the TCRdb table keeps only in-frame clones and is missing some. The data contain 200,000 to 250,000 clones, around 86% of them singletons. V gene TRBV20-1 combines with J gene TRBJ2-1; TRBD2 matches 8 bases. The TCR sequence derives from a man older than 75 with acute or convalescent COVID-19. The source material was peripheral blood. The CDR3 sequence: CSASPGLEPYNEQFF. The CDR3 DNA reads TGCAGTGCTAGTCCGGGACTAGAACCTTACAATGAGCAGTTCTTC.